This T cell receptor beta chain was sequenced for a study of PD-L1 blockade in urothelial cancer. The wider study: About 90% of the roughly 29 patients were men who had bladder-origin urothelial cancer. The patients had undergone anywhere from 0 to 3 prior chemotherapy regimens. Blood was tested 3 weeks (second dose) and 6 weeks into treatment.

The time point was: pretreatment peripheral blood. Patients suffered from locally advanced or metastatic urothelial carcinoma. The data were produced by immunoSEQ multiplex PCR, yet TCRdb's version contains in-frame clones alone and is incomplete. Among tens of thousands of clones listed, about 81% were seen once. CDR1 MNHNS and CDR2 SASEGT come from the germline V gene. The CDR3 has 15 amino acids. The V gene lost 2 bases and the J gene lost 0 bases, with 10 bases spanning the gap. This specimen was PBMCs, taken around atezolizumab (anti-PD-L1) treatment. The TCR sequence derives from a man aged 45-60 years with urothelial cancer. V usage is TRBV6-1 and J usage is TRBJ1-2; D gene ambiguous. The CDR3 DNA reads TGTGCCAGCAGTGAACCCGGCCAGGCTAACTATGGCTACACCTTC. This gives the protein CASSEPGQANYGYTF.